This note documents a single TCR beta chain sequence. Its antigen is unknown. The record originates from a study of T cell responses to AZD1222 COVID-19 vaccine. Notes on the study in general: Only a handful of AZD1222 recipients, six or seven in all, had baseline seropositivity. Clonal diversity may have been underestimated in mostly white British donors.

The data were produced by immunoSEQ multiplex PCR, yet TCRdb's version contains in-frame clones alone and is incomplete. The sample lists 100,000 to 150,000 clones, less than 90% occurring once. This CDR3 is 16 amino acids long. Between the trimmed V and J ends, which lost 3 bases and 0 bases, there was a span of 12 bases. The germline gives CDR1 MNHEY, CDR2 SMNVEV (reference sequence). The V and J genes are TRBV27 and TRBJ1-5; maybe TRBD1 (5 bases). The sequenced sample was peripheral blood, obtained on day 0 of AZD1222 vaccination. The sequence was obtained from an adult in good health. CDR3 sequence: CASSLGPAHSNQPQHF. The CDR3 nucleotides are TGTGCCAGCAGTTTGGGGCCAGCCCATAGCAATCAGCCCCAGCATTTT.